This TCR beta chain was documented in a study of control samples from healthy donors and cancer patients. The table came from immunoSEQ multiplex PCR; TCRdb's copy has only in-frame clones and leaves some out. Among some 150,000 clones listed, roughly 94% were seen once. The CDR3 extends over 14 amino acids. The germline V and J ends were trimmed by 4 bases and 5 bases, with 12 bases remaining between them. Per the germline V gene, CDR1 is SGHDT and CDR2 is YYEEEE. This receptor was obtained from a man aged 55 to 70 with colorectal cancer. Sequenced input: PBMCs. The rearrangement links TRBV5-6 to TRBJ1-4; D gene ambiguous. In DNA form, the CDR3 reads TGTGCCAGCAGCCAAGGTCAAGGAAATGAAAAACTGTTTTTT. Amino acids: CASSQGQGNEKLFF.